The next 26 T cell receptor beta chains were all read from a single sample in a study of cytomegalovirus exposure and HLA in healthy donors. Primers included in the PCR were 60 Vbeta and 13 Jbeta primers. Sequencing was performed with immunoSEQ multiplex PCR; in TCRdb, only in-frame clones are kept and a portion is missing. The profile covers just over 200,000 clones, with roughly 68% appearing a single time and approximately 2.5% taken by the ten largest. Input material: PBMCs. The receptor set was obtained from a man aged 35-49 years in good health and CMV-seropositive.

The chain employs TRBV4-3 and TRBJ2-2; TRBD1 matches at 9 bases. Germline-derived CDR1 and CDR2 are LGHNA and YSLEER. This CDR3 is 18 amino acids long. The junction had 15 bases not matched to a gene; V was cut back by 3 bases and J by 7 bases. The CDR3 loop reads CASSHTLQDRGVGGELFF. CDR3 sequence (DNA): TGCGCCAGCAGCCACACATTACAGGACAGGGGAGTTGGCGGGGAGCTGTTTTTT.

This CDR3 is CASSSHRLAGDNEQFF. The CDR3 nucleotides read TGCGCCAGCAGCTCTCATAGACTAGCGGGGGACAATGAGCAGTTCTTC. The chain uses TRBV5-1 and TRBJ2-1; 12 bases map to TRBD2. This CDR3 comprises 16 residues. The germline gives CDR1 SGHRS, CDR2 YFSETQ. The junction had 6 bases not matched to a gene; V was cut back by 3 bases and J by 5 bases.

Concerning this clone: An end of the junction differs from the germline gene, which may be a read error. The chain couples TRBV7-3 to TRBJ2-3; 8 bases align to TRBD2. Germline V gives CDR1 SGHTA, CDR2 FQGTGA. This CDR3 is 14 amino acids long. CDR3 amino acids: CASSQGNRRGGAIF. The CDR3 DNA follows: TGTGCCAGCAGCCAAGGAAATCGACGGGGGGGCGCTATTTTT.

Here the CDR3 DNA reads TGTGCCAGCAGCCCTCCGGGACAGGGAAAATACTATGGCTACACCTTC. This codes for CASSPPGQGKYYGYTF. The rearrangement joins TRBV4-2 to TRBJ1-2, with 9 bases aligning to TRBD1. The V gene end was trimmed by 4 bases and the J gene end by 3 bases; junction bases not matched to a gene: 9. The CDR3 spans 16 residues. The germline gives CDR1 LGHNA, CDR2 YNFKEQ.

The rearrangement links TRBV5-1 to TRBJ1-1, with D tentatively TRBD1 (6 bases). V lost 4 bases and J lost 1, with 11 bases in between. The CDR3 contains 14 residues. CDR1 is SGHRS, CDR2 YFSETQ, per germline. Here the CDR3 DNA reads TGCGCCAGCAGCCGACAGGACACGAACACTGAAGCTTTCTTT. Translated, it gives CASSRQDTNTEAFF.

This clone turned up a few times. This rearrangement joins TRBV9 to TRBJ2-1; D is uncertain. V dropped 4 bases and J dropped 2 bases, with 13 bases sitting between them. CDR3 length: 15 residues. Germline V gives CDR1 SGDLS, CDR2 YYNGEE. The CDR3 is CASSLSPSPYNEQFF. The CDR3 DNA sequence: TGTGCCAGCAGCCTTAGTCCGTCTCCCTACAATGAGCAGTTCTTC.

This clone appeared a few times. The genes are TRBV27 and TRBJ2-7; D perhaps matches TRBD2 (5 bases). The CDR3 totals 14 residues. V was clipped by 3 bases and J by 6 bases, with 15 bases between them. CDR1 is MNHEY and CDR2 is SMNVEV in the germline V gene (reference sequence). CDR3 residues: CASSLDSRFSEQYF. The DNA of the CDR3 is TGTGCCAGCAGTTTGGACTCCCGTTTCTCCGAGCAGTACTTC.

The genes are TRBV19 and TRBJ1-1, with D possibly being TRBD1 (6 bases). V was clipped by 4 bases and J by 2 bases, with 14 bases between them. The germline V gene has CDR1 LNHDA and CDR2 SQIVND (reference sequence). The CDR3 is 15 residues long. CDR3 DNA: TGTGCCAGTAGTACAGTACAGGGAATCAACACTGAAGCTTTCTTT. It specifies CASSTVQGINTEAFF.

This rearrangement joins TRBV5-4 to TRBJ2-1; D is undetermined. The germline CDR1 and CDR2 sequences are SGHNT and YYREEE (reference sequence). Between the trimmed V and J ends, which lost 2 bases and 0 bases, there was a span of 6 bases. CDR3 length: 14 residues. CDR3 loop: CASSFRSSYNEQFF. The CDR3 DNA follows: TGTGCCAGCAGCTTTAGGAGCTCCTACAATGAGCAGTTCTTC.

The sample holds a few counts of this clone. The chain is built from TRBV7-2 and TRBJ1-1; D is uncertain. Germline assignment: CDR1 SGHTA and CDR2 FQGNSA. Trimming left V 6 bases short and J 3 bases short, with 11 bases between. The CDR3 has 13 residues. CDR3: CASSIRRDTEAFF. CDR3 nucleotide sequence: TGTGCCAGCAGTATCCGAAGAGACACTGAAGCTTTCTTT.

This chain uses TRBV19 with TRBJ2-1, with 9 nucleotides matching TRBD1. The CDR3 covers 14 residues. J gave up 8 bases and V 7 bases, and 9 bases lay outside the gene matches. Germline values: CDR1 LNHDA, CDR2 SQIVND (reference sequence). The CDR3 region is CASNTGGGDDEQFF. DNA for the CDR3: TGTGCCAGTAATACAGGGGGCGGTGATGATGAGCAGTTCTTC.

The V gene is TRBV4-3, the J gene TRBJ2-1; 8 bases map to TRBD2. The CDR3 extends over 16 amino acids. Per germline, CDR1 LGHNA and CDR2 YSLEER. With 0 bases clipped from V and 4 bases from J, the junction kept 5 bases outside the gene matches. The CDR3 coding sequence is TGCGCCAGCAGCCAAGAACTAGCGGTTCTGTACAATGAGCAGTTCTTC. Its protein is CASSQELAVLYNEQFF.

On this clone: Other DNA sequences of this sample code for an identical CDR3. The CDR3 loop reads CASSTRDTQYF. DNA of the CDR3: TGTGCCAGCAGCACGCGAGATACGCAGTATTTT. The chain links TRBV6-5 to TRBJ2-3, with unresolved D. This CDR3 has 11 residues. V shed 6 bases and J shed 5 bases, with 6 bases lying between them. Per germline, CDR1 MNHEY and CDR2 SVGAGI.

The gene calls are TRBV5-4 and TRBJ2-1, with D perhaps TRBD1 (6 bases). The CDR3 contains 12 residues. The V end lost 4 bases, the J end lost 10 bases, and 12 bases lay between the germline ends. The V gene's germline CDR1 is SGHNT and CDR2 YYREEE (reference sequence). The CDR3: CASSIWTDEQFF. The CDR3 DNA follows: TGTGCCAGCAGCATATGGACAGACGAGCAGTTCTTC.

The chain has TRBV7-9 and TRBJ2-3, with a tentative D call TRBD1 (5 bases). Germline CDR1 reads SEHNR; CDR2 reads FQNEAQ (reference sequence). The CDR3 totals 16 residues. V was clipped by 7 bases and J by 2 bases, with 19 bases between them. The CDR3 nucleotides are TGTGCCAGCATCCAAGGGCAGGGTCCTTTCACAGATACGCAGTATTTT. Its protein is CASIQGQGPFTDTQYF.

The chain combines TRBV4-1 with TRBJ1-4; TRBD1 agrees at 8 bases. Germline loops: CDR1 MGHRA, CDR2 YSYEKL. The CDR3 is 15 amino acids. Trimming removed 3 bases from V and 10 bases from J; junction bases left unmatched: 10. The CDR3 nucleotides read TGCGCCAGCAGCCAGGTACAGGGGGGGACGGGAAAACTGTTTTTT. This gives the protein CASSQVQGGTGKLFF.

This clone was observed once. The gene calls are TRBV5-1 and TRBJ1-1; the match to TRBD1 covers 9 bases. The V gene end was trimmed by 5 bases and the J gene end by 6 bases; junction bases not matched to a gene: 8. CDR3 length: 14 amino acids. The germline gives CDR1 SGHRS, CDR2 YFSETQ. CDR3 in DNA: TGCGCCAGCAGGCCGACAGGGGGGAGAGCTGAAGCTTTCTTT. Translation gives CASRPTGGRAEAFF.

The chain recombines TRBV11-2 with TRBJ2-7, with 8 positions matching TRBD1. V gave up 2 bases and J gave up 5 bases; unmatched junction bases: 5. The CDR3 is made up of 14 amino acids. CDR1 is SGHAT, CDR2 FQNNGV, per germline. Written as DNA, the CDR3 is TGTGCCAGCAGCTTATGGACAGGGAGGAACGAGCAGTACTTC. Translation gives CASSLWTGRNEQYF.

The chain joins TRBV5-1 to TRBJ2-7; 7 bases map to TRBD1. The CDR3 extends over 16 amino acids. CDR1 is SGHRS, CDR2 YFSETQ, per germline. The V gene end was trimmed by 4 bases and the J gene end by 0 bases; junction bases not matched to a gene: 10. This CDR3 is CASSKGQTSSSYEQYF. The DNA for the CDR3 is TGCGCCAGCAGCAAGGGACAGACTTCTAGCTCCTACGAGCAGTACTTC.

The V and J genes are TRBV5-4 and TRBJ2-2; TRBD2 is a possible D gene (6 bases). Trimming pared 4 bases from V and 4 bases from J, leaving 14 bases between. Germline CDR1 reads SGHNT; CDR2 reads YYREEE (reference sequence). This CDR3 has 15 residues. Here the CDR3 DNA reads TGTGCCAGCAGCCTTCCCGGGACTGGCACCGGGGAGCTGTTTTTT. This sequence encodes CASSLPGTGTGELFF.

The V and J genes are TRBV29-1 and TRBJ1-3, with 8 bases lining up with TRBD1. Looked up from germline, CDR1 is SQVTM and CDR2 is ANQGSEA. With 3 bases clipped from V and 4 bases from J, the junction kept 8 bases outside the gene matches. The CDR3 runs 15 residues. The CDR3 is CSVEDRARFGNTIYF. The CDR3 DNA is TGCAGCGTTGAGGACAGGGCGAGGTTCGGAAACACCATATATTTT.

CDR3 DNA sequence: TGTGCCAGTAGTAAAAACAGGGACGCCTACGAGCAGTACTTC. It specifies CASSKNRDAYEQYF. The rearrangement uses TRBV19 and TRBJ2-7; D is perhaps TRBD1 (6 bases). The ends were cut back, 4 bases at V and 2 bases at J, with 12 bases in the middle. The length of the CDR3 is 14 residues. Germline loops: CDR1 LNHDA, CDR2 SQIVND (reference sequence). The whole variable domain, remainder taken from reference TRBV19 and TRBJ2-7, is DGGITQSPKYLFRKEGQNVTLSCEQNLNHDAMYWYRQDPGQGLRLIYYSQIVNDFQKGDIAEGYSVSREKKESFPLTVTSAQKNPTAFYLCASSKNRDAYEQYFGPGTRLTVT.

V gene TRBV6-1 combines with J gene TRBJ1-2, with 7 bases lining up with TRBD1. Germline assignment: CDR1 MNHNS and CDR2 SASEGT. The CDR3 runs to 16 residues. V lost 1 base and J lost 4; bases outside the gene matches: 9. The CDR3 nucleotides are TGTGCCAGCAGTGAAGTTCGGGACAGTAGGGTCTATGGCTACACCTTC. Translated, it gives CASSEVRDSRVYGYTF.

This clone was counted between two and nine times. This chain links TRBV11-1 with TRBJ2-5; 10 bases are shared with TRBD1. V shed 5 bases and J 5 bases; nucleotides not matched to a gene: 8. CDR1 and CDR2 from the germline V gene are SGHAT and FQDESV (reference sequence). This CDR3 has 15 amino acids. The CDR3 DNA follows: TGTGCCAGCAGCCCCGGGACAGGGGACCTGGAGACCCAGTACTTC. This sequence encodes CASSPGTGDLETQYF.

This clone showed up just a few times. The chain employs TRBV11-2 and TRBJ2-5, with 8 bases identical to TRBD2. The CDR3 contains 15 residues. J gave up 5 bases and V 4 bases, and 9 bases lay outside the gene matches. Germline values: CDR1 SGHAT, CDR2 FQNNGV. The CDR3 is CASSYSGAPSETQYF. The CDR3 coding sequence is TGTGCCAGCAGCTATAGCGGGGCCCCGAGTGAGACCCAGTACTTC.

DNA of the CDR3: TGTGCCAGCAGCCTAGGAGGTGTCTATAATTCACCCCTCCACTTT. Its protein is CASSLGGVYNSPLHF. The chain uses TRBV7-9 and TRBJ1-6; no clear D. There are 15 residues in the CDR3. Germline CDR1 is SEHNR and CDR2 is FQNEAQ (reference sequence). V lost 5 bases, J lost 3 bases, and 11 bases lay in between.